This paragraph covers one TCR beta chain sequence. The data originate from a study of blood T cell repertoires in COVID-19. The CDR3 is 14 residues long. CDR1 is SGHTA and CDR2 is FQGNSA in the germline V gene. V lost 5 bases, J lost 7 bases, and 5 bases stayed unmatched. Per the study methods: Scientists estimated how many nucleated cells there were by amplifying reference gene primers. Assay: immunoSEQ multiplex PCR; the TCRdb copy retains only in-frame clones and omits some. The DNA gave D and trimming, while V, J and clone size come from that table. The sample has about 260,000 clones; 80% to 90% are singletons.

The sequence was collected from a woman in her thirties or forties who had been exposed to COVID-19. This sequence joins TRBV7-2 and TRBJ1-6, with 7 bases identical to TRBD1. The sequenced material came from PBMCs or T cells enriched from blood (not recorded which). The CDR3 spells CASSPRDSNSPLHF. The CDR3, as DNA: TGTGCCAGCAGCCCTCGGGACAGCAATTCACCCCTCCACTTT.